The present entry profiles one T cell receptor (beta chain) with its context. Its antigen remains unknown. This sample is drawn from a study of blood T cells in healthy people across ages. Overall study findings and caveats: TCR beta diversity, measured per million T cells, fell in a roughly linear way with age.

Combining a sample-barcoded 5' primer with a J-beta primer mix, a second PCR ran for 7 to 11 cycles. MiXCR, applied by TCRdb to the 5' RACE reads, yields one record per CDR3 protein. The sample has some 900,000 distinct CDR3 sequences, around 46% seen once. Each of the donors had roughly 10 milliliters of peripheral blood drawn into EDTA-treated Vacutainer tubes. CDR3 length: 14 residues. The germline V gene encodes CDR1 LNHDA and CDR2 SQIVND (reference sequence). The V and J ends lost 5 bases and 4 bases respectively, with 14 bases between them. Sequenced material: blood. The chain is built from TRBV19 and TRBJ1-2; D ambiguous. This TCR was sampled from a man aged 30-40 years in good health. The CDR3 DNA sequence: TGTGCCAGTAGTGACACGCCAACTCTCTATGGCTACACCTTC. Its translation: CASSDTPTLYGYTF.